This T cell receptor (beta chain) was sequenced in a study of regulatory T cells in long-lasting Graves disease. Germline V gene lookup returns CDR1 ENHRY and CDR2 SYGVKD. J lost 7 bases, V lost 4 bases, and 6 bases had no gene match. There are 15 residues in the CDR3. There are many counts of this clonotype. To make TCR beta libraries, researchers used iRepertoire HTBI primers and Arm-PCR of CDR3 regions. TCRdb reprocessed the multiplex PCR reads via MiXCR and lists one record per CDR3 protein. The table records approximately 360,000 distinct CDR3 sequences, roughly 12% of them present only once. Time point indicated: newly diagnosed GD, antithyroid drugs for less than 3 months. RNA from PBMCs was the source of the TCR library. This sample also appeared in a second study, on T cells in Graves' hyperthyroidism and ophthalmopathy. This second study notes: Peripheral blood also featured most of the thyroid clonotypes expanded above 0.001.

Sequenced here: peripheral blood mononuclear cells (PBMCs), sampled at new diagnosis, from a patient treated with antithyroid drugs. The clonotype originates from a woman aged 18-30 years with Graves disease. The chain is built from TRBV10-3 and TRBJ2-1; 11 bases map to TRBD2. The CDR3 coding sequence is TGTGCCATCAGTGCTAGCGGGGGGAGAGGGAATGAGCAGTTCTTC. Amino acids: CAISASGGRGNEQFF.